The subject of this entry is one TCR beta chain. The data originate from a study of blood T cell repertoires in COVID-19. The overall study: There were acute and convalescent COVID-19 samples, and they came from the United States, Italy and Spain.

Sequencing was performed with immunoSEQ multiplex PCR; in TCRdb, only in-frame clones are kept and a portion is missing. The sample includes around 170,000 clones, 86% of them seen just once. Sequencing was carried out using PBMCs or T cells enriched from blood (not recorded which). The sequence came from a woman in her 30s who had recovered from COVID-19.

CDR3 sequence: CASSQDGIGGGRREDDEQYF. The DNA for the CDR3 is TGCGCCAGCAGCCAAGATGGAATAGGCGGGGGGCGCCGGGAGGACGACGAGCAGTACTTC. The chain links TRBV4-1 to TRBJ2-7; 8 bases are a match to TRBD2. The germline V gene has CDR1 MGHRA and CDR2 YSYEKL. There are 20 residues in the CDR3. V gave up 0 bases and J gave up 5 bases; unmatched junction bases: 21.